The 3 T cell receptor beta chains below all came from one sample that was sequenced in a study of blood T cell repertoires in COVID-19 (TCRdb year 2020). Library preparation employed the immunoSEQ multiplex PCR assay. TCRdb carries this immuneACCESS record with in-frame sequences only. Its versions omit some clonotypes, under half of them owing to an unresolved V gene in the studies checked, with the rest unexplained. Here the sample has around 180,000 clones; about 85% occur a single time. Roughly 26% of the sample is in the top ten clones. Material: peripheral blood. All receptors derive from a man aged 55 to 70 with acute or convalescent COVID-19.

CDR3 sequence: CASRRGLAGGNSEQFF. Written as DNA, the CDR3 is TGTGCCAGCAGACGGGGACTAGCGGGAGGGAATAGTGAGCAGTTCTTC. The chain employs TRBV2 and TRBJ2-1, with 16 nucleotides matching TRBD2. CDR3 size: 16 residues. Looked up from germline, CDR1 is SNHLY and CDR2 is FYNNEI. Unmatched junction bases numbered 8, after V lost 6 bases and J lost 9 bases.

The chain couples TRBV7-3 to TRBJ2-5; 12 positions agree with TRBD2. After removal of 5 bases from V and 4 bases from J, the junction contained 2 bases not matched to a gene. In germline, CDR1 is SGHTA, CDR2 FQGTGA. The CDR3 loop spans 14 amino acids. The CDR3 sequence: CASSPGLAGETQYF. Here the CDR3 DNA reads TGTGCCAGCAGCCCGGGACTAGCGGGAGAGACCCAGTACTTC.

The chain carries TRBV10-3 and TRBJ2-1, with TRBD2 matching 10 bases. The CDR3 is 12 residues long. V gave up 5 bases and J gave up 8 bases; unmatched junction bases: 0. Germline CDR1 reads ENHRY; CDR2 reads SYGVKD. CDR3 loop: CAISLAGDEQFF. Written as DNA, the CDR3 is TGTGCCATCAGTCTAGCGGGGGATGAGCAGTTCTTC.